One sample yielded the 29 T cell receptor beta chains listed below, sequenced in a study of OX40 agonist ivuxolimab in advanced cancers. Here immunoSEQ multiplex PCR was the method, and the copy in TCRdb shows in-frame clones only, minus some. The repertoire holds fewer than 90,000 clones, with about 89% as singletons. Material: CD4+ or CD8+ T cells sorted from blood, obtained in a trial of the OX40 agonist ivuxolimab. These receptors were collected from an adult with an advanced solid tumor such as melanoma, head and neck, liver or kidney cancer.

The genes are TRBV6-1 and TRBJ2-4; 7 positions match TRBD1. Germline lookup yields CDR1 MNHNS and CDR2 SASEGT. The CDR3 runs to 16 residues. V trimming: 0 bases; J trimming: 6 bases; junction bases outside the gene matches: 8. Written as DNA, the CDR3 is TGTGCCAGCAGTGAAGCGCCGACAGGGCCCAGAAACATTCAGTACTTC. Protein product: CASSEAPTGPRNIQYF.

The chain's CDR3 is CASRPGTAWETQYF. In DNA, the CDR3 is TGTGCCAGCAGACCCGGGACGGCATGGGAGACCCAGTACTTC. The chain recombines TRBV6-5 with TRBJ2-5; possibly TRBD1 or TRBD2 for D (5 bases each). V was cut by 6 bases and J by 5 bases, with 16 bases left in between. Germline CDR1 and CDR2: MNHEY and SVGAGI. The CDR3 is 14 residues long.

This clone was observed once. The chain uses TRBV7-3 and TRBJ2-1, with TRBD2 matching 15 bases. Germline V gives CDR1 SGHTA, CDR2 FQGTGA. This CDR3 comprises 15 residues. V lost 3 bases and J lost 10; bases outside the gene matches: 4. The CDR3 DNA reads TGTGCCAGCAGCTTTTCCGGGACTAGCGGGGGGGAGCAGTTCTTC. Amino acid sequence: CASSFSGTSGGEQFF.

The count of this clone is one. The V and J genes are TRBV9 and TRBJ1-6; D gene uncertain. Germline lookup yields CDR1 SGDLS and CDR2 YYNGEE. Trimming removed 0 bases from V and 6 bases from J, with 13 bases in between. The CDR3 is 16 residues long. The CDR3 spells CASSVGREPGNSPLHF. The CDR3 DNA reads as TGTGCCAGCAGCGTAGGGAGGGAGCCGGGTAATTCACCCCTCCACTTT.

The rearrangement links TRBV7-3 to TRBJ1-1; D is possibly TRBD1 (6 bases). The CDR3 spans 15 residues. V was shortened by 2 bases and J by 5 bases, with 15 bases between the two germline ends. From germline, CDR1 is SGHTA and CDR2 FQGTGA. CDR3 sequence (DNA): TGTGCCAGCAGCTTACTACAGGGAGGAGGGACTGAAGCTTTCTTT. Protein: CASSLLQGGGTEAFF.

Only one count was recorded for this clone. The chain recombines TRBV6-6 with TRBJ1-5, with 10 bases aligning to TRBD1. Losses at the gene ends were 6 bases for V and 6 bases for J; bases not matched to a gene: 5. In germline, CDR1 is MNHNY, CDR2 SVGAGI (reference sequence). The CDR3 is 14 amino acids. This CDR3 reads CASSPTGGTQPQHF. The CDR3 DNA is TGTGCCAGCAGCCCGACAGGGGGCACTCAGCCCCAGCATTTT.

V is TRBV5-6 and J is TRBJ2-3; 11 bases are shared with TRBD2. The CDR3 is 15 residues long. Trimming took 4 bases from V and 1 from J; bases not matched to a gene: 2. Germline CDR1 SGHDT, CDR2 YYEEEE. CDR3 loop: CASSPGLAGTDTQYF. In nucleotides, the CDR3 is TGTGCCAGCAGCCCGGGACTAGCGGGCACAGATACGCAGTATTTT.

This sequence joins TRBV18 and TRBJ2-1, with D perhaps TRBD1 (5 bases). Trimming left V 3 bases short and J 3 bases short, with 9 bases between. The V gene's germline CDR1 is KGHSH and CDR2 LQKENI. The CDR3 contains 14 residues. The CDR3: CASSPSRGYNEQFF. CDR3 DNA sequence: TGTGCCAGCTCACCCTCAAGGGGCTACAATGAGCAGTTCTTC.

In this sample, this clone turned up a few times. This chain connects TRBV19 to TRBJ1-3, with no clear D. Germline V gene sequence: CDR1 LNHDA, CDR2 SQIVND (reference sequence). V gave up 10 bases and J gave up 5 bases, with 12 bases separating them. This CDR3 spans 12 amino acids. The CDR3 reads CATRKGRNTIYF. CDR3 DNA sequence: TGTGCCACCCGTAAAGGGCGAAACACCATATATTTT.

The chain uses TRBV19 and TRBJ1-5; D remains unclear. CDR1 is LNHDA, CDR2 SQIVND, per germline (reference sequence). This CDR3 spans 14 amino acids. V was cut by 3 bases and J by 0 bases, with 6 bases left in between. CDR3 in DNA: TGTGCCAGTAGTATGGCTATTAGCAATCAGCCCCAGCATTTT. Protein sequence: CASSMAISNQPQHF.

The genes are TRBV13 and TRBJ1-1; 10 bases are a match to TRBD1. V lost 4 bases, J lost 5 bases, and 10 bases stayed unmatched. The CDR3 loop spans 16 amino acids. The germline gives CDR1 PRHDT, CDR2 FYEKMQ (reference sequence). The CDR3 is CASSSDLGQGFTEAFF. For the CDR3, the DNA is TGTGCCAGCAGCTCCGACCTGGGACAGGGGTTTACTGAAGCTTTCTTT. The full variable domain, completed using reference TRBV13 and TRBJ1-1, is AAGVIQSPRHLIKEKRETATLKCYPIPRHDTVYWYQQGPGQDPQFLISFYEKMQSDKGSIPDRFSAQQFSDYHSELNMSSLELGDSALYFCASSSDLGQGFTEAFFGQGTRLTVV.

This chain connects TRBV30 to TRBJ2-1, with 7 bases matching TRBD2. The CDR3 contains 13 residues. Germline trimming cut 7 bases from V and 4 bases from J; bases unmatched to any gene: 7. CDR1 and CDR2 from the germline V gene are GTSNPN and SVGIG (reference sequence). In DNA, the CDR3 is TGTGCCTTAGAAGTGGGAGGGTACAATGAGCAGTTCTTC. It yields the protein CALEVGGYNEQFF.

The V gene is TRBV6-5, the J gene TRBJ2-2; D tentatively fits TRBD1 or TRBD2 (6 bases each). Looked up from germline, CDR1 is MNHEY and CDR2 is SVGAGI. The CDR3 spans 15 residues. The germline V and J ends were trimmed by 6 bases and 6 bases, with 17 bases remaining between them. CDR3 nucleotide sequence: TGTGCCAGCAGGCCCGGGGGCCGGATGGCCGGGGAGCTGTTTTTT. Translation: CASRPGGRMAGELFF.

V usage is TRBV11-2 and J usage is TRBJ1-1; no clear D. The CDR3 has 13 residues. V was pared by 4 bases and J by 4 bases, with 10 bases between. Germline V gene sequence: CDR1 SGHAT, CDR2 FQNNGV. CDR3 DNA sequence: TGTGCCAGCAGCTCCCACTTGTCCACTGAAGCTTTCTTT. Protein sequence: CASSSHLSTEAFF.

This chain joins TRBV6-4 and TRBJ2-1, with D maybe TRBD2 (6 bases). The germline V gene has CDR1 MRHNA and CDR2 SNTAGT. Trimming left V 2 bases short and J 0 bases short, with 11 bases between. The CDR3 has 16 residues. The CDR3, as DNA: TGTGCCAGCAGTGACAGCGGGCACAGCTCCTACAATGAGCAGTTCTTC. Its protein product is CASSDSGHSSYNEQFF.

The rearrangement links TRBV18 to TRBJ1-2; 12 bases are shared with TRBD1. The germline CDR1 and CDR2 sequences are KGHSH and LQKENI. The CDR3 consists of 19 residues. V shed 4 bases and J 7 bases; nucleotides not matched to a gene: 19. CDR3 amino acids: CASSLIVPGQGARVSGYTF. DNA for the CDR3: TGTGCCAGCTCACTGATCGTCCCGGGACAGGGGGCGAGAGTGTCTGGCTACACCTTC.

The table lists this clone with a count of one. The rearrangement links TRBV11-2 to TRBJ2-2; D possibly corresponds to TRBD1 (5 bases). The germline V and J ends were trimmed by 5 bases and 0 bases, with 13 bases remaining between them. The CDR3 totals 16 residues. Germline V lookup: CDR1 SGHAT, CDR2 FQNNGV. CDR3 sequence reads: CASSPAGRPNTGELFF. The CDR3 DNA follows: TGTGCCAGCAGCCCAGCAGGGCGCCCGAACACCGGGGAGCTGTTTTTT.

CDR3 sequence (DNA): TGTGCCAGCAGCTCACTACTAGCGGGGGGATACAATGAGCAGTTCTTC. It yields the protein CASSSLLAGGYNEQFF. The V gene is TRBV7-6, the J gene TRBJ2-1, with 12 bases matching TRBD2. The V segment lost 4 bases and the J segment 4 bases; nucleotides outside the gene matches: 5. The CDR3 runs 16 residues. Germline V gene sequence: CDR1 SGHVS, CDR2 FNYEAQ.

The chain has TRBV7-2 and TRBJ2-7; D is unclear. Per the germline V gene, CDR1 is SGHTA and CDR2 is FQGNSA. There are 12 residues in the CDR3. Trimming pared 2 bases from V and 3 bases from J, leaving 5 bases between. The CDR3 loop reads CASSLFIYEQYF. In DNA, the CDR3 is TGTGCCAGCAGCTTATTCATCTACGAGCAGTACTTC.

The chain combines TRBV30 with TRBJ1-2; TRBD1 is a possible D gene (6 bases). CDR1 and CDR2 (germline): GTSNPN, SVGIG (reference sequence). This CDR3 region has 14 residues. Trimming stripped 3 bases from V and 0 bases from J, with 11 bases between. The CDR3, as DNA: TGTGCCTGGAGGGGGGACAATCCTAACTATGGCTACACCTTC. Its translation is CAWRGDNPNYGYTF.

The chain links TRBV5-6 to TRBJ1-1; no definite D call. Per the germline V gene, CDR1 is SGHDT and CDR2 is YYEEEE. V was trimmed by 2 bases and J by 1 base, leaving 12 bases between them. The CDR3 extends over 15 amino acids. The CDR3 sequence: CASSLWGLRNTEAFF. CDR3 DNA: TGTGCCAGCAGCTTATGGGGTTTGCGGAACACTGAAGCTTTCTTT.

The chain joins TRBV30 to TRBJ2-1; D is perhaps TRBD1 (6 bases). Germline V gene data show CDR1 as GTSNPN and CDR2 as SVGIG (reference sequence). The CDR3 totals 17 residues. The germline V and J ends were trimmed by 3 bases and 7 bases, with 25 bases remaining between them. The CDR3 nucleotides read TGTGCCTGGAGGCTTCCCTCAGGTTCGGGGACAAGGAATGAGCAGTTCTTC. Its translation is CAWRLPSGSGTRNEQFF.

The chain links TRBV7-2 to TRBJ2-4; possible D gene TRBD2, 6 bases. The CDR3 consists of 17 residues. Germline loops: CDR1 SGHTA, CDR2 FQGNSA. Trimming removed 5 bases at V and 0 bases at J, with 17 bases between. The CDR3 sequence is CASSPEGWGLAKNIQYF. CDR3 coding DNA: TGTGCCAGCAGCCCAGAAGGCTGGGGACTAGCCAAAAACATTCAGTACTTC.

The rearrangement uses TRBV28 and TRBJ1-2, with a tentative D call TRBD1 (5 bases). V lost 5 bases and J 8 bases, leaving 15 bases between the germline ends. Germline V CDR1 and CDR2: MDHEN, SYDVKM. The CDR3 covers 13 residues. The CDR3 DNA is TGTGCCAGCAGTCCGCGGGGCATGAAGGGCTACACCTTC. Encoded protein: CASSPRGMKGYTF.

V is TRBV6-5 and J is TRBJ2-7, with 7 bases that match TRBD2. CDR1 is MNHEY and CDR2 is SVGAGI in the germline V gene. CDR3 size: 14 residues. Unmatched junction bases numbered 9, after V lost 6 bases and J lost 4 bases. CDR3 in amino acids: CASRPGGSPYEQYF. The CDR3 DNA follows: TGTGCCAGCAGACCGGGGGGATCGCCTTACGAGCAGTACTTC.

The J gene is TRBJ1-5, the V gene TRBV30; no clear D. V was clipped by 0 bases and J by 5 bases, with 8 bases between them. The CDR3 loop spans 13 amino acids. CDR1 is GTSNPN, CDR2 SVGIG, per germline (reference sequence). The DNA of the CDR3 is TGTGCCTGGAGTGTATCGGGTTATCAGCCCCAGCATTTT. It encodes CAWSVSGYQPQHF.

A few counts support this clone. The rearrangement links TRBV20-1 to TRBJ1-1; D is unclear. This CDR3 contains 11 residues. V was clipped by 3 bases and J by 3 bases, with 5 bases between them. Germline V gene lookup returns CDR1 DFQATT and CDR2 SNEGSKA (reference sequence). For the CDR3, the DNA is TGCAGTGCTAGCAAGGACACTGAAGCTTTCTTT. Translating it yields CSASKDTEAFF.

V is TRBV27 and J is TRBJ1-2, with D uncertain. V shed 5 bases and J shed 4 bases, with 14 bases lying between them. CDR1 is MNHEY, CDR2 SMNVEV, per germline (reference sequence). The CDR3 length is 14 residues. The CDR3 nucleotides are TGTGCCAGCAGTCCCTTCGGACCCCTCTATGGCTACACCTTC. Translation gives CASSPFGPLYGYTF.

A few counts support this clone. V is TRBV18 and J is TRBJ2-5, with D tentatively TRBD2 (6 bases). With 3 bases removed from V and 5 bases from J, the gap between germline ends came to 7 bases. The CDR3 runs 12 residues. CDR1 is KGHSH, CDR2 LQKENI, per germline. CDR3 DNA: TGTGCCAGCTCACCGGGGAGGGAGACCCAGTACTTC. Protein sequence: CASSPGRETQYF.